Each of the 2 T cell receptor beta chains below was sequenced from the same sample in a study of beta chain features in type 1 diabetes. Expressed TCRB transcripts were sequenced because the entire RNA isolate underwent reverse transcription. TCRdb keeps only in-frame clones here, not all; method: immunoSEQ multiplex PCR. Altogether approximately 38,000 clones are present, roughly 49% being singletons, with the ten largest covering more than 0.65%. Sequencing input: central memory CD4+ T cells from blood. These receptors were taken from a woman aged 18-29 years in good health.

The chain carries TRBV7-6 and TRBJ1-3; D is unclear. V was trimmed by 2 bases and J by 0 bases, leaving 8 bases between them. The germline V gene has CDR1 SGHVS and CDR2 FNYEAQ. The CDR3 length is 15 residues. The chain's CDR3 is CASSLSRSSGNTIYF. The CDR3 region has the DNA TGTGCCAGCAGCTTAAGCCGGAGCTCTGGAAACACCATATATTTT.

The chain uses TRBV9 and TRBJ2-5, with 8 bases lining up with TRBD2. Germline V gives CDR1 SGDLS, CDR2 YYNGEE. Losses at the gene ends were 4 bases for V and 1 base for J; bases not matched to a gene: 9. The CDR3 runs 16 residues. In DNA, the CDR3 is TGTGCCAGCAGCTCAACGGGTCGGGGGGGCCAAGAGACCCAGTACTTC. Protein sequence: CASSSTGRGGQETQYF.